This T cell receptor beta chain was identified in a study of blood T cell repertoires in COVID-19 (dated by TCRdb to 2020 to 2022). Broadly, across the study: Samples from collaborators originated in the United States, Italy and Spain and spanned both the acute and convalescent phases of COVID-19. HLA class I and class II types, where available, came from metadata supplied by the sample provider rather than from assay-based typing. The repertoires were released in a freely available public database intended as a resource for research on the immune response to SARS-CoV-2. The material from the prospective study consisted of cDNA or gDNA derived from T cells, B-cell-depleted T cells, or PBMCs. Samples came from the ongoing ImmuneRACE study (first 160 participants) plus 1,254 subjects from 6 global collaborators. Deeply sampled blood TCRbeta repertoires from subjects exposed to, actively infected with, or recovered from COVID-19 were included in the dataset. A de-identified subject ID, COVID-19 status, age in years and sex were almost always included in the sample metadata. What the authors observed across the whole study: How much clinical and demographic metadata was included differed by source and by participant, and the metadata was provided uncurated.

After removal of 0 bases from V and 4 bases from J, the junction retains 6 bases not matched to a gene. Looking up the germline V gene yields CDR1 MNHNS and CDR2 SASEGT. Spanning cysteine to phenylalanine, the CDR3 consists of 16 amino acids. Only CDR3 DNA remains: 48 bases, in frame from the first base. TCRbeta CDR3 regions were amplified from genomic DNA by means of the immunoSEQ Assay, a bias-controlled multiplex PCR. From the authors' description of their analysis: The number of nucleated cells in each sample was estimated by amplification of reference gene primers within the assay. To quantify the absolute abundance of each unique TCRbeta CDR3 rearrangement, sequence reads were collapsed and filtered. For each sample, productive Simpson clonality was calculated as the square root of Simpson's diversity index over productive rearrangements. As stored in TCRdb, this immuneACCESS dataset retains in-frame rearrangements with V and J assigned. A fraction of the clones does not appear; measured against another copy, unresolved V genes explain less than half of the discrepancy, and the remainder lacks a known reason. The V and J calls and clone size were taken over from that table, and D and trimming were inferred from the DNA. This sample holds a few hundred thousand clones; about 85% were observed only once. About 3.5% of the sample lies in the top ten.

Notes on this clone: The antigen this receptor binds is unknown. The input lacks base qualities; no much larger clone sits a single base away.

Collaborating institutions collected whole blood in K2EDTA tubes following their own protocols. For TCRbeta analysis, collaborators shipped samples as frozen whole blood, isolated PBMCs, or DNA extracted from either of those sample types. The sequenced material came from peripheral blood. The clonotype comes from a young man with active or convalescent COVID-19. The receptor chain draws on TRBV6-1 and TRBJ2-1, and 7 junctional nucleotides match TRBD1. DNA sequence: TGTGCCAGCAGTGAAGCCCCCGGGACAGCTTACAATGAGCAGTTCTTC. It translates as CASSEAPGTAYNEQFF.